This record covers a single TCR beta chain. This CDR3 comprises 15 residues. Trimming took off 5 bases at V and 4 bases at J, with 14 bases between the two ends. Germline lookup yields CDR1 LNHDA and CDR2 SQIVND (reference sequence). The sample comes from a study of cytomegalovirus exposure and HLA in healthy donors. Primers for the PCR totalled 60 Vbeta and 13 Jbeta. Sequencing used immunoSEQ multiplex PCR; TCRdb keeps in-frame clones, though not all of them. Of over 110,000 clones listed, 82% are singletons. The gene calls are TRBV19 and TRBJ2-2; D is possibly TRBD2 (5 bases). Sequences were obtained from PBMCs. This receptor was identified in a woman aged 60-70 years in good health and CMV-seropositive. The CDR3 protein is CASSSEGTATGELFF. The CDR3 DNA reads as TGTGCCAGTAGTTCAGAGGGCACCGCCACCGGGGAGCTGTTTTTT.